What follows are 9 T cell receptor beta chains derived from one specimen sequenced in a study of cytotoxic CD8 clonotypes in ibrutinib-treated CLL. The table came from immunoSEQ multiplex PCR; TCRdb's copy has only in-frame clones and leaves some out. The sample includes 150,000 or so clones, around 82% of them seen just once. The sample in question was PBMCs, obtained after 36 months of ibrutinib treatment. The receptors were sampled from a human donor with chronic lymphocytic leukemia.

This clone came up once. The chain combines TRBV19 with TRBJ2-5, with TRBD2 matching 13 bases. Germline V gene sequence: CDR1 LNHDA, CDR2 SQIVND (reference sequence). Trimming at V came to 6 bases and at J to 9 bases, leaving 10 bases not matched to a gene. The CDR3 totals 15 residues. CDR3 protein: CASRGLGLAGEAQYF. The CDR3 nucleotides are TGTGCCAGTAGAGGGTTAGGACTAGCGGGAGAAGCCCAGTACTTC.

The rearrangement uses TRBV5-1 and TRBJ2-6; no clear D gene. Germline V gene data show CDR1 as SGHRS and CDR2 as YFSETQ. CDR3 size: 13 residues. The V end was cut by 8 bases, the J end by 0 bases, with 6 bases between. CDR3 coding DNA: TGCGCCAGTGACTTCTCTGGGGCCAACGTCCTGACTTTC. This codes for CASDFSGANVLTF.

This chain uses TRBV7-2 with TRBJ2-7, with unresolved D. Germline V gene data show CDR1 as SGHTA and CDR2 as FQGNSA. The CDR3 is made up of 13 amino acids. The ends were cut back, 5 bases at V and 6 bases at J, with 14 bases in the middle. For the CDR3, the DNA is TGTGCCAGCAGCAATAGGGTCCCCTCCGAGCAGTACTTC. Translation gives CASSNRVPSEQYF.

The rearrangement links TRBV7-6 to TRBJ2-7; possible D gene TRBD2, 5 bases. Trimming took off 6 bases at V and 1 base at J, with 16 bases between the two ends. The germline CDR1 and CDR2 sequences are SGHVS and FNYEAQ. CDR3 length: 15 amino acids. The CDR3 sequence: CASRPGLSGSYEQYF. DNA for the CDR3: TGTGCCAGCAGGCCCGGATTATCGGGATCCTACGAGCAGTACTTC.

This clone was counted ten times or more. The chain employs TRBV6-1 and TRBJ1-5; 7 positions match TRBD1. The CDR3 runs 14 residues. V was pared by 6 bases and J by 6 bases, with 8 bases of the junction left unmatched. The V gene's germline CDR1 is MNHNS and CDR2 SASEGT. The CDR3 DNA is TGTGCCAGCAGCCCTACAGGGGAAGGTCAGCCCCAGCATTTT. It is translated as CASSPTGEGQPQHF.

The rearrangement links TRBV6-5 to TRBJ2-7; D ambiguous. Trimming shortened V by 4 bases and J by 2 bases, and 15 bases separated the two germline ends. The CDR3 totals 15 residues. Germline assignment: CDR1 MNHEY and CDR2 SVGAGI. The chain's CDR3 is CASSSQTGFPYEQYF. The CDR3 DNA follows: TGTGCCAGCAGTTCCCAGACCGGGTTCCCCTACGAGCAGTACTTC.

This chain joins TRBV25-1 and TRBJ1-2; unclear D gene. Per the germline V gene, CDR1 is MGHDK and CDR2 is SYGVNS. The CDR3 consists of 12 residues. V lost 5 bases and J 8 bases, leaving 12 bases between the germline ends. The CDR3 DNA follows: TGTGCCAGCAGTTACGCGGTGGGGGGCTACACCTTC. Amino acid sequence: CASSYAVGGYTF.

This clone was counted only a few times. The chain uses TRBV5-4 and TRBJ1-4; no clear D. CDR1 and CDR2 from the germline V gene are SGHNT and YYREEE (reference sequence). The V gene lost 4 bases and the J gene lost 6 bases, with 13 bases spanning the gap. CDR3 size: 14 residues. The CDR3 sequence is CASSRKGIDEKLFF. The CDR3 DNA reads as TGTGCCAGCAGCCGGAAGGGAATCGATGAAAAACTGTTTTTT.

This chain joins TRBV2 and TRBJ1-1; D unresolved. The V and J ends lost 7 bases and 5 bases respectively, with 14 bases between them. CDR3 length: 13 amino acids. Germline CDR1 and CDR2: SNHLY and FYNNEI. CDR3 nucleotides: TGTGCCAGCACCCTGGAGGGAGGAACTGAAGCTTTCTTT. Protein product: CASTLEGGTEAFF.